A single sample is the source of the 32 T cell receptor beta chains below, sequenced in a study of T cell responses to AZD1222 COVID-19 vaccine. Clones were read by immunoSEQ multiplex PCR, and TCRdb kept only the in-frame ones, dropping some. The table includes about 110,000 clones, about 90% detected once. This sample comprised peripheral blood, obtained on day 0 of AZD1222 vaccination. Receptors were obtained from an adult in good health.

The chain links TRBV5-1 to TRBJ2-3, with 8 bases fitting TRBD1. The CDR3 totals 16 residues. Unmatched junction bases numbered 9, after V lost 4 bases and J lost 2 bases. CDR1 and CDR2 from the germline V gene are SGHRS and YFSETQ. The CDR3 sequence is CASSLSTGVDTDTQYF. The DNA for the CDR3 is TGCGCCAGCAGCCTATCGACAGGGGTGGACACAGATACGCAGTATTTT.

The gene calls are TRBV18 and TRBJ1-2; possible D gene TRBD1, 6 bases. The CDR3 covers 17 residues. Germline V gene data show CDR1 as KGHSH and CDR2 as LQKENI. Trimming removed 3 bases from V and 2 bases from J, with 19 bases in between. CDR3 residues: CASSPEAPGVGNYGYTF. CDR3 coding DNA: TGTGCCAGCTCACCCGAAGCCCCAGGGGTCGGGAACTATGGCTACACCTTC.

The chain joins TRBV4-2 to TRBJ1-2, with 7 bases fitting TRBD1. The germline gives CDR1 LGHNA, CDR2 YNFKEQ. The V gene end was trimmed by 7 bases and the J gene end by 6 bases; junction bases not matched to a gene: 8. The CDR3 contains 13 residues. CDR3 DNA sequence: TGTGCCAGCAATCCGGGACAGAGGGATGGCTACACCTTC. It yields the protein CASNPGQRDGYTF.

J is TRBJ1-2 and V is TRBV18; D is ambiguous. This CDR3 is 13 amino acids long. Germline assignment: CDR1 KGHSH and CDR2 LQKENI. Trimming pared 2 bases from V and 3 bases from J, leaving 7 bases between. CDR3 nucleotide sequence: TGTGCCAGCTCACCAGAGACGGACTATGGCTACACCTTC. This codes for CASSPETDYGYTF.

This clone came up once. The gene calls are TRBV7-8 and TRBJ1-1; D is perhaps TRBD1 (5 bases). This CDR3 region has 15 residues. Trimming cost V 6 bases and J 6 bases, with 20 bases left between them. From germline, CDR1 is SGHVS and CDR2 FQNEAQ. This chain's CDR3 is CASRTSGTHRAEAFF. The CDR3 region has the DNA TGTGCCAGCAGAACCTCCGGGACGCATCGGGCTGAAGCTTTCTTT.

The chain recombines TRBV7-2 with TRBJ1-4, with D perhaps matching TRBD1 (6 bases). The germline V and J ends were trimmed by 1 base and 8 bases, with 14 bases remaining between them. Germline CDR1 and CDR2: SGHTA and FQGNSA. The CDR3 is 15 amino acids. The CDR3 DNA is TGTGCCAGCAGCTTAGGGGGGGCACAAGACGAAAAACTGTTTTTT. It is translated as CASSLGGAQDEKLFF.

The CDR3: CASSTGNSEAFF. The CDR3 DNA reads TGTGCCAGTAGTACGGGTAACTCTGAAGCTTTCTTT. V and J are TRBV19 and TRBJ1-1; D not resolved. Germline CDR1 LNHDA, CDR2 SQIVND (reference sequence). The CDR3 length is 12 residues. V was shortened by 4 bases and J by 6 bases, with 9 bases between the two germline ends.

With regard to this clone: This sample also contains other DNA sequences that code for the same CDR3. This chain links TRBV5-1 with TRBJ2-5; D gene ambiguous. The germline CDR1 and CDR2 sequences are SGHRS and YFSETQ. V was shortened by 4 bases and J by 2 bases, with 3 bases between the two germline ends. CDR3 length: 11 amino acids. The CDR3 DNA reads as TGCGCCAGCAGCGTTCAAGAGACCCAGTACTTC. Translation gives CASSVQETQYF.

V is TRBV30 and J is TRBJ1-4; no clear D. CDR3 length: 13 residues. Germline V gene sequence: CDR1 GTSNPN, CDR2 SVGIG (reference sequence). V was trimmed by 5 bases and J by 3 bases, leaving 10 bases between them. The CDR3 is CAWGSDANEKLFF. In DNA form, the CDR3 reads TGTGCCTGGGGATCGGACGCTAATGAAAAACTGTTTTTT.

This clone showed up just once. The CDR3 loop reads CAWRGRMWTEAFF. The CDR3, as DNA: TGTGCCTGGAGAGGTAGGATGTGGACTGAAGCTTTCTTT. This rearrangement joins TRBV30 to TRBJ1-1; D is unresolved. Between the trimmed V and J ends, which lost 3 bases and 5 bases, there was a span of 13 bases. From germline, CDR1 is GTSNPN and CDR2 SVGIG (reference sequence). CDR3 length: 13 residues.

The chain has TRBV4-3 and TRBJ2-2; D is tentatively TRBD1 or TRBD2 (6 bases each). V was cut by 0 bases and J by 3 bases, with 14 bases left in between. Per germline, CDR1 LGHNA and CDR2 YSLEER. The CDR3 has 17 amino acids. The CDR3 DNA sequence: TGCGCCAGCAGCCAAGATCGAGGGGGGCTCTACACCGGGGAGCTGTTTTTT. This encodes CASSQDRGGLYTGELFF.

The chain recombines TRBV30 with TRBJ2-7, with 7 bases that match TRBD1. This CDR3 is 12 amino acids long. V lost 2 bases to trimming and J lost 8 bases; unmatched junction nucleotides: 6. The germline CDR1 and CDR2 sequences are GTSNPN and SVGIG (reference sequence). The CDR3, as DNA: TGTGCCTGGAGTCCCCAGGGGGAGAAGCAGTACTTC. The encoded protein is CAWSPQGEKQYF. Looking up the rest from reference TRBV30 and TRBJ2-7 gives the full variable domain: SQTIHQWPATLVQPVGSPLSLECTVEGTSNPNLYWYRQAAGRGLQLLFYSVGIGQISSEVPQNLSASRPQDRQFILSSKKLLLSDSGFYLCAWSPQGEKQYFGPGTRLTVT.

CDR3 protein: CAISEPERGNTIYF. The CDR3 DNA is TGTGCCATCAGTGAGCCGGAACGTGGAAACACCATATATTTT. The chain carries TRBV10-3 and TRBJ1-3; no reliable D call. CDR3 size: 14 residues. The germline V and J ends were trimmed by 2 bases and 3 bases, with 8 bases remaining between them. The germline V gene encodes CDR1 ENHRY and CDR2 SYGVKD.

CDR3 sequence (DNA): TGCGCCAGCGGCCAAATGAGGGGCATCTCCTACGAGCAGTACTTC. Protein sequence: CASGQMRGISYEQYF. The V call is TRBV5-1, the J call TRBJ2-7, with D possibly called TRBD1 or TRBD2 (5 bases each). Germline CDR1 is SGHRS and CDR2 is YFSETQ. The CDR3 extends over 15 amino acids. Trimming removed 7 bases at V and 0 bases at J, with 17 bases between.

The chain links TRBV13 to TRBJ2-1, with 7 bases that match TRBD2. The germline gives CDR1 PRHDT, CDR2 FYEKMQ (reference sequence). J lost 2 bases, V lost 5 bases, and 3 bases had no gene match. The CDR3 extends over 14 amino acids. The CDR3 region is CASSVSGAYNEQFF. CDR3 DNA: TGTGCCAGCAGCGTAAGCGGGGCCTACAATGAGCAGTTCTTC.

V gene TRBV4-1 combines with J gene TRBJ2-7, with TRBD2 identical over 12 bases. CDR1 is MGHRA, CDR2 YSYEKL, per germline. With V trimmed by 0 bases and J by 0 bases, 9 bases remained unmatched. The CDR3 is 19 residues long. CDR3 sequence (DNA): TGCGCCAGCAGCCAAGACTTTGCGACTAGCGGGGGAAGCTCCTACGAGCAGTACTTC. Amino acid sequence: CASSQDFATSGGSSYEQYF.

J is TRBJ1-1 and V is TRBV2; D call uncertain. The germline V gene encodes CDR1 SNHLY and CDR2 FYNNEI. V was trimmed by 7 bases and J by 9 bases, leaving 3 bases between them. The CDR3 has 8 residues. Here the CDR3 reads CASNQAFF. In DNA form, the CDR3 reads TGTGCCAGCAACCAAGCTTTCTTT.

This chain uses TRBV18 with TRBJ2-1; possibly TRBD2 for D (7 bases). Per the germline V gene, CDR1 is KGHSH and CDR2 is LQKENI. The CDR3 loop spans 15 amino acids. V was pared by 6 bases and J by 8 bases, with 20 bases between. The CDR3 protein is CASSPGGGGADEQFF. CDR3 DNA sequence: TGTGCCAGCTCGCCCGGCGGTGGGGGGGCCGATGAGCAGTTCTTC.

Here the CDR3 reads CASSLPGQFSYTF. The DNA for the CDR3 is TGTGCCAGCAGCTTACCTGGACAGTTTAGCTACACCTTC. The rearrangement joins TRBV7-3 to TRBJ1-2; a possible D gene is TRBD1 (6 bases). Germline CDR1 and CDR2: SGHTA and FQGTGA. The CDR3 has 13 amino acids. V dropped 2 bases and J dropped 9 bases, with 13 bases sitting between them.

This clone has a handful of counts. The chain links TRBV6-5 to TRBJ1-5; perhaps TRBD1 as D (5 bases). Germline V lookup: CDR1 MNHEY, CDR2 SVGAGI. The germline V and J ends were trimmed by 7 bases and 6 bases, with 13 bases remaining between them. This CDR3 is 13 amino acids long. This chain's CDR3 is CASKWGDGQPQHF. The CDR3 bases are TGTGCCAGCAAATGGGGGGATGGTCAGCCCCAGCATTTT.

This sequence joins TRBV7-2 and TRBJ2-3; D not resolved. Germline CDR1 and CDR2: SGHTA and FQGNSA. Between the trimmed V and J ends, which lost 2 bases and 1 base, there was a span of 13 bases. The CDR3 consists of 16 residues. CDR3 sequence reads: CASSLNPPGRTDTQYF. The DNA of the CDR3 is TGTGCCAGCAGCTTAAACCCCCCAGGACGCACAGATACGCAGTATTTT.

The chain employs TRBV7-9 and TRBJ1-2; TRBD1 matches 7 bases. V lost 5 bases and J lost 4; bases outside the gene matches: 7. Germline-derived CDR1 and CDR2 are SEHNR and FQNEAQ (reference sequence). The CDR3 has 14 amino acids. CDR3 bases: TGTGCCAGCAGCCAGGGGGGCAGCATCTATGGCTACACCTTC. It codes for CASSQGGSIYGYTF. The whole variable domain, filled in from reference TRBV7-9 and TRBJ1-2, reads DTGVSQNPRHKITKRGQNVTFRCDPISEHNRLYWYRQTLGQGPEFLTYFQNEAQLEKSRLLSDRFSAERPKGSFSTLEIQRTEQGDSAMYLCASSQGGSIYGYTFGSGTRLTVV.

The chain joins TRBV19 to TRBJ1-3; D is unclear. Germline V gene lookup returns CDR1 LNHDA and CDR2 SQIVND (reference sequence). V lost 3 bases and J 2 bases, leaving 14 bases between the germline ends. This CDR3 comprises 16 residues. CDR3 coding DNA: TGTGCCAGTAGTATTCTACAGACTCCCCCTGGAAACACCATATATTTT. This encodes CASSILQTPPGNTIYF.

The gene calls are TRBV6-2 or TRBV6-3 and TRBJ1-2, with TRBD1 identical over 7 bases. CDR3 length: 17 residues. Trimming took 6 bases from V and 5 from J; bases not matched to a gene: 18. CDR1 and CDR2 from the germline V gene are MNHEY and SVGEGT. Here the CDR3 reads CASSLNRLPTGRYGYTF. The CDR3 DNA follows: TGTGCCAGCAGCCTGAACCGATTACCGACAGGGCGGTATGGCTACACCTTC.

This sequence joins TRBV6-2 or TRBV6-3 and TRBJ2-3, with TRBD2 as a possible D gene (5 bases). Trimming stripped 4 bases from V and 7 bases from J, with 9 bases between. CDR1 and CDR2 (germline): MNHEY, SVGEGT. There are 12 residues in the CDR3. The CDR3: CASSSGTYTQYF. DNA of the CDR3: TGTGCCAGCAGTTCGGGAACTTATACGCAGTATTTT.

This chain's CDR3 is CASSHGTGFTDTQYF. The CDR3 bases are TGTGCCAGTAGTCACGGGACTGGTTTCACAGATACGCAGTATTTT. The chain employs TRBV19 and TRBJ2-3, with D perhaps matching TRBD2 (6 bases). This CDR3 contains 15 residues. CDR1 and CDR2 (germline): LNHDA, SQIVND (reference sequence). Trimming removed 5 bases from V and 2 bases from J, with 14 bases in between.

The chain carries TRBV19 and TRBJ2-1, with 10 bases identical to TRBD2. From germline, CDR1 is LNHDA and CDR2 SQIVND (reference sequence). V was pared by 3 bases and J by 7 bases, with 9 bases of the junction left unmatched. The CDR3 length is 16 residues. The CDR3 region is CASSILSSGSMNEQFF. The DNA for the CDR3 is TGTGCCAGTAGTATCCTCTCTAGCGGGAGTATGAATGAGCAGTTCTTC. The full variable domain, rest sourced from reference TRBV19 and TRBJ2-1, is DGGITQSPKYLFRKEGQNVTLSCEQNLNHDAMYWYRQDPGQGLRLIYYSQIVNDFQKGDIAEGYSVSREKKESFPLTVTSAQKNPTAFYLCASSILSSGSMNEQFFGPGTRLTVL.

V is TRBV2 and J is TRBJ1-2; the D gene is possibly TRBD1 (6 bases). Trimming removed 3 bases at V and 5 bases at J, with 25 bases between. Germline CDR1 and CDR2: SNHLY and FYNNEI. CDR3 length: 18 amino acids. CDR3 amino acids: CASSEPRGGSDLRYGYTF. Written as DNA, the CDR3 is TGTGCCAGCAGTGAGCCACGAGGGGGGTCCGACCTTCGATATGGCTACACCTTC.

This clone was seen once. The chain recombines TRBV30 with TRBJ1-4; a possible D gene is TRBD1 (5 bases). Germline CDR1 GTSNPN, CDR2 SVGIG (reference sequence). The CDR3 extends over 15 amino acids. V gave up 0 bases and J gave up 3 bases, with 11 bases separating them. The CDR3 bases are TGTGCCTGGAGTGTAGGGAGGGGAGCTAATGAAAAACTGTTTTTT. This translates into CAWSVGRGANEKLFF.

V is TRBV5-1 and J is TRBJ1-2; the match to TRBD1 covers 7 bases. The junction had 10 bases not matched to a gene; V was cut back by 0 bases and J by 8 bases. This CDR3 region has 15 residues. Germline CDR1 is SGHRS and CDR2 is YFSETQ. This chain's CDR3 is CASSLVEGATGGYTF. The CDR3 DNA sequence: TGCGCCAGCAGCTTGGTAGAGGGGGCGACAGGGGGCTACACCTTC.

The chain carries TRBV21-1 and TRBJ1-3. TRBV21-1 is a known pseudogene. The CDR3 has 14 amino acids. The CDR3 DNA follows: TGTGCCAGCAGCAATGCGGGCTCTGGAAACACCATATATTTT. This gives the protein CASSNAGSGNTIYF.

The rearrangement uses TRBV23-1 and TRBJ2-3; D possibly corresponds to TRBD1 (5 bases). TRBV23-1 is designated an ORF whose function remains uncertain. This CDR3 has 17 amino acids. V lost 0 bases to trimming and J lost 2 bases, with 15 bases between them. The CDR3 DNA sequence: TGCGCCAGCAGTCAATCTTCATCAGGGCCGCCCACAGATACGCAGTATTTT. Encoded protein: CASSQSSSGPPTDTQYF.